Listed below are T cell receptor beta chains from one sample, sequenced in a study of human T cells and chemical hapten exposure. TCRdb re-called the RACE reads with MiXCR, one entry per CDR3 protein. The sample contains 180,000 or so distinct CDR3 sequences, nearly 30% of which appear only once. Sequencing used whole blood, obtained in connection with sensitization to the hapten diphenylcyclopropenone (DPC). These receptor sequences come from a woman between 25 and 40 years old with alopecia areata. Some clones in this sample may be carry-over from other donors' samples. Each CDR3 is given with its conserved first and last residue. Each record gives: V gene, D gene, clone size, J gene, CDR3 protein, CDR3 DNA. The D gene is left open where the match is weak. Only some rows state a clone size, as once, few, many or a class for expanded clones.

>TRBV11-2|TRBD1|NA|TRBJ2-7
CASRPPDRGEQYF
TGTGCCAGCAGACCACCGGACAGGGGCGAGCAGTACTTC
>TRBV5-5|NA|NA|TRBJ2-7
CASSAGLVGFYEQYF
TGTGCCAGCAGCGCAGGACTGGTCGGGTTCTACGAGCAGTACTTC
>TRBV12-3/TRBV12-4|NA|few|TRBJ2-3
CASSLGPKGDTQYF
TGTGCCAGCAGTTTGGGCCCTAAGGGGGATACGCAGTATTTT
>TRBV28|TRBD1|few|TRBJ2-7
CASSTRQGGFYEQYF
TGTGCCAGCAGTACCCGACAGGGTGGATTTTACGAGCAGTACTTC
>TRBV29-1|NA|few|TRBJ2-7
CSVANTYEQYF
TGCAGCGTCGCTAATACCTACGAGCAGTACTTC
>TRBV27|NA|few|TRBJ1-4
CASSYGRGAFNEKLFF
TGTGCCAGCAGTTACGGCAGGGGCGCATTTAATGAAAAACTGTTTTTT
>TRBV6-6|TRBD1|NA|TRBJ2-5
CASSYPGTGEETQYF
TGTGCCAGCAGTTACCCCGGGACAGGGGAAGAGACCCAGTACTTC
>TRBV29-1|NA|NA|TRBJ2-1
CSAFWGNDEQFF
TGCAGCGCCTTTTGGGGGAACGATGAGCAGTTCTTC
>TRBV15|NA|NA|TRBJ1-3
CATRGATGNTIYF
TGTGCCACCAGAGGAGCGACGGGAAACACCATATATTTT
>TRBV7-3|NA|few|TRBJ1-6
CASSISGDSPLHF
TGTGCCAGCAGCATTTCAGGGGATTCACCCCTCCACTTT
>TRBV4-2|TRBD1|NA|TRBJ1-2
CASSRAQGTGPGGYTF
TGTGCCAGCAGCCGCGCACAAGGGACAGGTCCTGGGGGCTACACCTTC
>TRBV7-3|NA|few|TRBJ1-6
CASSLSSDSPLHF
TGTGCCAGCAGCTTATCCTCGGATTCACCCCTCCACTTT
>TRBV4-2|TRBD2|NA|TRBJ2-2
CASSHRRGGLDGELFF
TGTGCCAGCAGCCATCGGCGGGGGGGCCTCGACGGGGAGCTGTTTTTT